This entry describes one T cell receptor beta chain. Its specificity is unknown. Sequencing was performed with immunoSEQ multiplex PCR; in TCRdb, only in-frame clones are kept and a portion is missing. The profile shows 15,000 to 20,000 clones, 82% of them singletons. The sample originates from a study of T cells in localized non-small cell lung cancer. Overall study results and limits: Adjacent uninvolved lung had the highest clonality, suggesting focused antigen responses. Among the top 100 tumor clones, a median about 52 appeared in adjacent lung.

V was clipped by 2 bases and J by 0 bases; unmatched bases: 3. The germline V gene encodes CDR1 SGHTA and CDR2 FQGTGA. The CDR3 contains 15 residues. The TCR originated in a male donor aged 60 or over with stage I lung adenocarcinoma. The rearrangement joins TRBV7-3 to TRBJ2-5; 7 positions agree with TRBD2. The source material was peripheral blood, sampled before any cancer treatment. The CDR3 spells CASSLGGDYQETQYF. The CDR3 DNA sequence: TGTGCCAGCAGCTTAGGGGGGGACTACCAAGAGACCCAGTACTTC.